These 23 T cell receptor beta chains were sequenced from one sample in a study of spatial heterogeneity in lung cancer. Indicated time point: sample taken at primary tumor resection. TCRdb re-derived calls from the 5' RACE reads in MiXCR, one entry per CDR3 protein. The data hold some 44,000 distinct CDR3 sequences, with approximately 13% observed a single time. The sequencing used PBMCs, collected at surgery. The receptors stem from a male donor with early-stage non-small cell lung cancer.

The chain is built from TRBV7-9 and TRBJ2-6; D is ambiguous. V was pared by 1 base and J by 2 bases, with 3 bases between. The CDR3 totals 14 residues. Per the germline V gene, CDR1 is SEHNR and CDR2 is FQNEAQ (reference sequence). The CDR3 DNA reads TGTGCCAGCAGCTTAGTTCCTGGGGCCAACGTCCTGACTTTC. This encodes CASSLVPGANVLTF.

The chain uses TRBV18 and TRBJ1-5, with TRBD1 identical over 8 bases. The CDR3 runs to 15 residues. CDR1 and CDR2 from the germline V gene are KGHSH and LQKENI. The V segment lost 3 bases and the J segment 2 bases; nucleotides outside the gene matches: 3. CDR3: CASSPQGAGNQPQHF. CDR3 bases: TGTGCCAGCTCACCTCAGGGGGCTGGCAATCAGCCCCAGCATTTT.

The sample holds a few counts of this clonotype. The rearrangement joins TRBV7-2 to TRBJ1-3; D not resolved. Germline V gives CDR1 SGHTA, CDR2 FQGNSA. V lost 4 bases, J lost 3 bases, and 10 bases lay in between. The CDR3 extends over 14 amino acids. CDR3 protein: CASSWTGLGNTIYF. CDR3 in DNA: TGTGCCAGCAGCTGGACGGGCCTTGGAAACACCATATATTTT.

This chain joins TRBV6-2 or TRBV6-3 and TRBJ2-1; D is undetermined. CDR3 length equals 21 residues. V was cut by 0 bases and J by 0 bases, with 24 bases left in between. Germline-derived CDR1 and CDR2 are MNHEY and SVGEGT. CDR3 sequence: CASSYSRVDNNPSGSYNEQFF. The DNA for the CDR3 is TGTGCCAGCAGTTACTCGAGAGTAGATAATAACCCGTCGGGCTCCTACAATGAGCAGTTCTTC.

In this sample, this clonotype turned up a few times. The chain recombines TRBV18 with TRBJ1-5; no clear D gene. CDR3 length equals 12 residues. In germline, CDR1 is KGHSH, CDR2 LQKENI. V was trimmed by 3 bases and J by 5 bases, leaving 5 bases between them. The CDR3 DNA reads TGTGCCAGCTCACCTGGGTATCAGCCCCAGCATTTT. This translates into CASSPGYQPQHF.

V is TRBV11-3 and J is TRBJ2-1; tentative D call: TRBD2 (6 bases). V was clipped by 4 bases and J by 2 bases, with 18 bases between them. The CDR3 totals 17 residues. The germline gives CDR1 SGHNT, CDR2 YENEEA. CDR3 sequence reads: CASSSRRGGSAYNEQFF. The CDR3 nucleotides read TGTGCCAGCAGCTCCCGTCGTGGAGGGAGTGCCTACAATGAGCAGTTCTTC.

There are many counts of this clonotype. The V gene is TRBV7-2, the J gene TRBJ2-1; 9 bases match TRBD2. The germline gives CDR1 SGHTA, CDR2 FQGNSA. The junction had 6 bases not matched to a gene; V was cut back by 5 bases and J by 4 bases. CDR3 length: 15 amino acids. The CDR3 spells CASSPSGLAYNEQFF. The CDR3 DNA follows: TGTGCCAGCAGCCCTTCGGGACTAGCTTACAATGAGCAGTTCTTC.

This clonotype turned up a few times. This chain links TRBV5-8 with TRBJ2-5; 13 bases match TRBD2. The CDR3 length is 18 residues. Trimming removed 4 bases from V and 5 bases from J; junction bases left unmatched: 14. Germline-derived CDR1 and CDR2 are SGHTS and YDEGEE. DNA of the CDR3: TGTGCCAGCAGCCCCGGACTAGCGGGGGAACACGCAGGGGAGACCCAGTACTTC. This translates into CASSPGLAGEHAGETQYF. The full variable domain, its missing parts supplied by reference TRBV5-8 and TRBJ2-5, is EAGVTQSPTHLIKTRGQQATLRCSPISGHTSVYWYQQALGLGLQFLLWYDEGEERNRGNFPPRFSGRQFPNYSSELNVNALELEDSALYLCASSPGLAGEHAGETQYFGPGTRLLVL.

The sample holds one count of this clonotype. The CDR3 is CASSQSQQGSEKLFF. The CDR3 DNA follows: TGTGCCAGCTCACAGAGCCAACAGGGGAGCGAAAAACTGTTTTTT. V usage is TRBV18 and J usage is TRBJ1-4; TRBD1 matches at 7 bases. With V trimmed by 4 bases and J by 8 bases, 10 bases remained unmatched. The germline CDR1 and CDR2 sequences are KGHSH and LQKENI. The CDR3 contains 15 residues. Full variable domain (outside the CDR3, taken from reference TRBV18 and TRBJ1-4): NAGVMQNPRHLVRRRGQEARLRCSPMKGHSHVYWYRQLPEEGLKFMVYLQKENIIDESGMPKERFSAEFPKEGPSILRIQQVVRGDSAAYFCASSQSQQGSEKLFFGSGTQLSVL.

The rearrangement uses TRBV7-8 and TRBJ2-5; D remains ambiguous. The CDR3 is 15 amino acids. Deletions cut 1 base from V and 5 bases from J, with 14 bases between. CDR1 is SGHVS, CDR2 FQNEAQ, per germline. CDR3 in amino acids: CASSLDPHWSETQYF. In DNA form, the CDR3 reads TGTGCCAGCAGCTTAGACCCCCACTGGTCGGAGACCCAGTACTTC.

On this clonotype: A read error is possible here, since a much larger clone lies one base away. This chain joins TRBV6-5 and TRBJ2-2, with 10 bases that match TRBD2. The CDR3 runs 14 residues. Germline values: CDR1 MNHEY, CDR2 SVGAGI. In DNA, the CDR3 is TGTGCCAGCAGTTTGCTAGCGGGGGCCGGGGAGCTGGTTTTT. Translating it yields CASSLLAGAGELVF.

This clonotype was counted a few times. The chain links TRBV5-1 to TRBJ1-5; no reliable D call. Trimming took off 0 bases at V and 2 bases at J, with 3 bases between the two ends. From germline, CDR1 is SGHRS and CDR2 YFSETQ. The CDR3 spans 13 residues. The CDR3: CASSLVGNQPQHF. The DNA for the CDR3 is TGCGCCAGCAGCTTGGTCGGCAATCAGCCCCAGCATTTT.

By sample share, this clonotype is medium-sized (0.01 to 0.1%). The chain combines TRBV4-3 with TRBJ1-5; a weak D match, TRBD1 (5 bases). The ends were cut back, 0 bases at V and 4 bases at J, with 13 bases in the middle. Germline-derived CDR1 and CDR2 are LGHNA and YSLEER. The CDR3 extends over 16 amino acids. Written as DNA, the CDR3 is TGCGCCAGCAGCCAAGATTTGCAGGGTATGAATCAGCCCCAGCATTTT. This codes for CASSQDLQGMNQPQHF.

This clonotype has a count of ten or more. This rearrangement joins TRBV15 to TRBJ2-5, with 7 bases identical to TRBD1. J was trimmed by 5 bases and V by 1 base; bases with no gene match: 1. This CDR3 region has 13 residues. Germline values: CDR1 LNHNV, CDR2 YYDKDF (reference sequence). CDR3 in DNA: TGTGCCACCAGCAGAGCACAGGGGGAGACCCAGTACTTC. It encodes CATSRAQGETQYF.

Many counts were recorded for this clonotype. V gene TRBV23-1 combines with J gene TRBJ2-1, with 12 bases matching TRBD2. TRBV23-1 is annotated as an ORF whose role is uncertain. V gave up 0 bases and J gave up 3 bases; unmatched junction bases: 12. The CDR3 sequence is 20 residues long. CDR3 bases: TGCGCCAGCAGTCAATCGAACGTCAGGGAGGGACTAGCGGGCTACAATGAGCAGTTCTTC. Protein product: CASSQSNVREGLAGYNEQFF.

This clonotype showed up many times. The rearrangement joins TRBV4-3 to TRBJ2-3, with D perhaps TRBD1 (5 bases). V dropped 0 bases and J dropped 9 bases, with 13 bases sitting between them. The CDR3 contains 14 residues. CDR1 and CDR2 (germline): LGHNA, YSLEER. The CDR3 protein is CASSQDSSRATQYF. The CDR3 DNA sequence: TGCGCCAGCAGCCAAGATAGTTCCAGGGCAACGCAGTATTTT.

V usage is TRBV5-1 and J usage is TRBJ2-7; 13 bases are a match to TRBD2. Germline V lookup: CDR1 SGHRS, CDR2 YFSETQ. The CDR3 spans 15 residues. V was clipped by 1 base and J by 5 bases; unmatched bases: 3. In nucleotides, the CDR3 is TGCGCCAGCAGCTTGATGACTAGCGGGGGGAACGAGCAGTACTTC. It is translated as CASSLMTSGGNEQYF.

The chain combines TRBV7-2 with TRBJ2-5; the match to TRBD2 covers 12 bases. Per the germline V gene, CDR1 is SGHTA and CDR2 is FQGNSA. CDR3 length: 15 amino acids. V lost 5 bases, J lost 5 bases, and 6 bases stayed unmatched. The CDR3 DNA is TGTGCCAGCAGCCGACTAGCGGGGGTTTGGGAGACCCAGTACTTC. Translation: CASSRLAGVWETQYF.

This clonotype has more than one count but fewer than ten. As DNA, the CDR3 is TGTGCCATCAGTGAGTCCGCGCAGGGTGGTGAGCAGTTCTTC. This codes for CAISESAQGGEQFF. The genes are TRBV10-3 and TRBJ2-1, with D maybe TRBD1 (5 bases). The CDR3 has 14 residues. The V gene lost 0 bases and the J gene lost 9 bases, with 12 bases spanning the gap. Germline V gene lookup returns CDR1 ENHRY and CDR2 SYGVKD.

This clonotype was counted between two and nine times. CDR3 DNA sequence: TGTGCCATCAGGCCCGACGGGGGTTGGGGACAAGAGACCCAGTACTTC. This gives the protein CAIRPDGGWGQETQYF. The chain couples TRBV10-3 to TRBJ2-5, with D maybe TRBD2 (6 bases). The CDR3 has 16 residues. V lost 6 bases and J 2 bases, leaving 19 bases between the germline ends. Per germline, CDR1 ENHRY and CDR2 SYGVKD.

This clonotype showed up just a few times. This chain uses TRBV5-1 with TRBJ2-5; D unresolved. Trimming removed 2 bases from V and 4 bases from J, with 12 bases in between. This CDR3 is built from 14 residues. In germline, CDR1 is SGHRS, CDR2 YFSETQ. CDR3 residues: CASSFFGVRETQYF. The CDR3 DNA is TGCGCCAGCAGCTTCTTCGGAGTTCGAGAGACCCAGTACTTC. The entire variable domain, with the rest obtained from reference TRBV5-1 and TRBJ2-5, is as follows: KAGVTQTPRYLIKTRGQQVTLSCSPISGHRSVSWYQQTPGQGLQFLFEYFSETQRNKGNFPGRFSGRQFSNSRSEMNVSTLELGDSALYLCASSFFGVRETQYFGPGTRLLVL.

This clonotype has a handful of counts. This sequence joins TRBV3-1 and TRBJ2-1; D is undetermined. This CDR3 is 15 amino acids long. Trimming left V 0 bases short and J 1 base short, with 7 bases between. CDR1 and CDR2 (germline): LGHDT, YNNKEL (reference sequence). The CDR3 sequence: CASSQDTGSYNEQFF. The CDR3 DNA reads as TGTGCCAGCAGCCAAGATACCGGGTCCTACAATGAGCAGTTCTTC.

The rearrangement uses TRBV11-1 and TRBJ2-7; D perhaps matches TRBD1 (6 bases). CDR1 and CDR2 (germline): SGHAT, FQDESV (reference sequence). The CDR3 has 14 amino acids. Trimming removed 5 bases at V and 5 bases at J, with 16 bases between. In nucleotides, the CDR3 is TGTGCCAGCAGCCCGCGACAGGAAACGGACGAGCAGTACTTC. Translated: CASSPRQETDEQYF.